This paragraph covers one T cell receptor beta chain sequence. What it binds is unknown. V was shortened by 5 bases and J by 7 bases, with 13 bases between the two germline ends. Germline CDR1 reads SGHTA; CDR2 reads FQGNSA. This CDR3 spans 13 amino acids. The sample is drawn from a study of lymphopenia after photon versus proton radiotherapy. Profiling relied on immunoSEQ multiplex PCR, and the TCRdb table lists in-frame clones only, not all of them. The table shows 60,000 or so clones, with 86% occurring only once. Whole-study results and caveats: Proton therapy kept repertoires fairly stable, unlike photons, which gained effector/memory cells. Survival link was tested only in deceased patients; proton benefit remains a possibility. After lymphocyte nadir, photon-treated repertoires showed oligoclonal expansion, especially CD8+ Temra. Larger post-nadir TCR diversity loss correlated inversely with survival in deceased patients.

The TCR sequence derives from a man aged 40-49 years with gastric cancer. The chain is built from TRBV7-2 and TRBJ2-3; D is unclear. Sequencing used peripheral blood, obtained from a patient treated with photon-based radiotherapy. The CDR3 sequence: CASSRSLRNTQYF. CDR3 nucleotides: TGTGCCAGCAGCCGATCCCTCAGGAATACGCAGTATTTT.